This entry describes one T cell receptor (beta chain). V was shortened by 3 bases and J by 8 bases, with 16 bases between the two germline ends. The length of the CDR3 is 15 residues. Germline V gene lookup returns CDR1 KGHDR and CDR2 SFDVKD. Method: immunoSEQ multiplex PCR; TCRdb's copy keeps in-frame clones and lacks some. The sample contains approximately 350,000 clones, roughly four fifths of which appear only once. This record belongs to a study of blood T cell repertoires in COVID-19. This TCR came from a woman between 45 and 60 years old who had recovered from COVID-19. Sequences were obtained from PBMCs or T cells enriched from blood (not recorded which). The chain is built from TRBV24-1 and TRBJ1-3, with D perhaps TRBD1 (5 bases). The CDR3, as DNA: TGTGCCACCAGTGATCCACGGGACGGGAGTGACACCATATATTTT. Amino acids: CATSDPRDGSDTIYF.